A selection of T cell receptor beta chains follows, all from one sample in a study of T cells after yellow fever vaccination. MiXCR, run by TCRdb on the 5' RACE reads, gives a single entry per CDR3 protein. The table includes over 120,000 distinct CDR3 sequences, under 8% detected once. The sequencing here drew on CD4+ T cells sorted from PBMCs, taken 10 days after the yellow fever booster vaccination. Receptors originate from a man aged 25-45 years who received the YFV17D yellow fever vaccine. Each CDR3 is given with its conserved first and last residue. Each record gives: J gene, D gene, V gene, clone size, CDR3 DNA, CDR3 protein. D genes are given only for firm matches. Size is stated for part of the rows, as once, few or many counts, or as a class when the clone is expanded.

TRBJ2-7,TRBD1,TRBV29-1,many,TGCAGCGTTAGGAGCCTGACAGGGTCCTACGAGCAGTACTTC,CSVRSLTGSYEQYF
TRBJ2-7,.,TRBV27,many,TGTGCCAGCAGTTTAGTCAGGTTTCCCTACGAGCAGTACTTC,CASSLVRFPYEQYF
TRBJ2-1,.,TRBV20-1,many,TGCAGTGCTAGGACAGGACTCTACAATGAGCAGTTCTTC,CSARTGLYNEQFF
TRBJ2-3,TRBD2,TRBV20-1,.,TGCTGTGCTGGGGGACTAGCGGGAGCGATCACAGATACGCAGTATTTT,CCAGGLAGAITDTQYF
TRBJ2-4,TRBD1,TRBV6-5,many,TGTGCCAGCAGTTACTCAATGGGGACAGGGGATGCCAAAAACATTCAGTACTTC,CASSYSMGTGDAKNIQYF
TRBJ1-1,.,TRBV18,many,TGTGCCAGCTCACCAAGCACTAGCGGGACGGTCACTGAAGCTTTCTTT,CASSPSTSGTVTEAFF
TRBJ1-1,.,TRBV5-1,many,TGCGCCAGCAGCTTGGATAGGGGCTACCGGGCGGGAGCTTTCTTT,CASSLDRGYRAGAFF
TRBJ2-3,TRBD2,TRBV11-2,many,TGTGCCAGCAGCATGACCGGGACTAGCGTCACAGATACGCAGTATTTT,CASSMTGTSVTDTQYF
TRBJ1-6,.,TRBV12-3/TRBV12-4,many,TGTGCCAGCGCAGGGGAAATTAATTCACCCCTCCACTTT,CASAGEINSPLHF
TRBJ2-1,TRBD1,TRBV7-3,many,TGTGCCAGCAGCTTAGCAGGGGGCTGGATGAATGAGCAGTTCTTC,CASSLAGGWMNEQFF
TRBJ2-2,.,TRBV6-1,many,TGTGCCAGCAGTCTCCGGCGGGTCTACACCGGGGAGCTGTTTTTT,CASSLRRVYTGELFF
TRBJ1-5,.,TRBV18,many,TGTGCCAGCTCACCGCCCTTGGCCGAGAATCAGCCCCAGCATTTT,CASSPPLAENQPQHF
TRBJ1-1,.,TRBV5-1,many,TGCGCCAGCAGCTTGGGGCCGCCGGGGACTGAAGCTTTCTTT,CASSLGPPGTEAFF
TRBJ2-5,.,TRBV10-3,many,TGTGCCATCAGTGCTGACGGTGAAGAGACCCAGTACTTC,CAISADGEETQYF